Detailed here is one T cell receptor beta chain. Germline lookup yields CDR1 SNHLY and CDR2 FYNNEI. CDR3 length equals 13 residues. Unmatched junction bases numbered 3, after V lost 5 bases and J lost 7 bases. This specimen comes from a study of blood T cell repertoires in COVID-19. Study details: COVID-19 samples, acute and convalescent, were from the United States, Italy and Spain. Sources were T cells, B-cell-depleted T cells, or PBMCs; the material itself was cDNA or gDNA.

As handled by the study authors: Amplification of reference gene primers provided the estimated nucleated cell counts. Assay used: immunoSEQ multiplex PCR; TCRdb lists only in-frame clones, some missing. Clonal size and the V and J genes are those of that table, whereas D and trimming came from the DNA. Of about 200,000 clones listed, about 85% are singletons. V is TRBV2 and J is TRBJ1-5, with 9 bases aligning to TRBD1. This TCR came from a man in his sixties with active or convalescent COVID-19. The specimen sequenced was peripheral blood. The CDR3 DNA follows: TGTGCCAGCAGTTCACAGGGGGCCCAGCCCCAGCATTTT. Its translation is CASSSQGAQPQHF.